Included here is one T cell receptor beta chain sequence, with context. Its matching antigen is unknown. This sample stems from a study of shared clonotypes between healthy human individuals. Study conclusions and caveats: Collection of samples was limited to blood; tissue repertoires likely differ.

V was cut by 3 bases and J by 0 bases, with 9 bases left in between. Germline V lookup: CDR1 KGHSH, CDR2 LQKENI. The CDR3 totals 15 residues. TCRdb's table, derived via immunoSEQ multiplex PCR, lists solely in-frame clones and lacks some. The table lists more than 2,000,000 clones, just over 90% of them singletons. The chain couples TRBV18 to TRBJ2-1; D is unresolved. Sequencing input: naive CD4+ T cells from PBMCs. Subset specified: CD45RA+ positively selected. The sequence was collected from a man between 18 and 35 years old in good health. Some clones in this sample may be carry-over from other donors' samples. This CDR3 reads CASSPKATSYNEQFF. The CDR3, as DNA: TGTGCCAGCTCACCTAAAGCGACCTCCTACAATGAGCAGTTCTTC. Drawing the rest from reference TRBV18 and TRBJ2-1, the complete variable domain is NAGVMQNPRHLVRRRGQEARLRCSPMKGHSHVYWYRQLPEEGLKFMVYLQKENIIDESGMPKERFSAEFPKEGPSILRIQQVVRGDSAAYFCASSPKATSYNEQFFGPGTRLTVL.